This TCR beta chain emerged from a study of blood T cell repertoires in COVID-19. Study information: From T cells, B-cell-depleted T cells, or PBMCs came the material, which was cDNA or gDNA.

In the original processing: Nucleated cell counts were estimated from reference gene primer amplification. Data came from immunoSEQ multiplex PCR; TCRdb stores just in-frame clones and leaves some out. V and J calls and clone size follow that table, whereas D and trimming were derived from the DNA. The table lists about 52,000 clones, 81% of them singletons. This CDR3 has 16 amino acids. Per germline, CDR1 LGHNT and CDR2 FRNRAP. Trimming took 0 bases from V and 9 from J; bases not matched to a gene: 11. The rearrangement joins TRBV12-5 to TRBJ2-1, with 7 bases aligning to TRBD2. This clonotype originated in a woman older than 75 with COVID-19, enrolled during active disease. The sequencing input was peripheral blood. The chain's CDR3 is CASGLVTGGGPFEQFF. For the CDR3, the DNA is TGTGCTAGTGGTTTGGTTACTGGGGGAGGGCCCTTTGAGCAGTTCTTC.